This T cell receptor (beta chain) was obtained from a study of tumor-infiltrating lymphocytes in localized non-small cell lung cancer. The study's findings and limits: IM1 and IM2 tumors showed no difference in T-cell fraction. Higher tumor T cell infiltration than in uninvolved lung was supported by TCRbeta sequencing. Different pieces of the same tissue were used for each assay.

Repertoires were generated with immunoSEQ multiplex PCR, while TCRdb's copy carries only in-frame clones and drops some. This sample has tens of thousands of clones; approximately 71% occur once, and the top ten carry roughly 15%. Regarding this clone: Its target is not known.

The sequence was collected from a human donor with non-small cell lung cancer. Material: lung tumor tissue.

This CDR3 is CASRRLAGGHNEQFF. The CDR3 nucleotides are TGTGCCAGCAGGCGACTAGCGGGGGGACACAATGAGCAGTTCTTC. This rearrangement joins TRBV6-6 to TRBJ2-1, with 13 bases matching TRBD2. Per germline, CDR1 MNHNY and CDR2 SVGAGI (reference sequence). The length of the CDR3 is 15 residues. The V and J ends lost 6 bases and 5 bases, in that order; junction bases with no gene match: 4.